This T cell receptor beta chain was retrieved from a study of T cell responses to AZD1222 COVID-19 vaccine. Broader study findings: Mapped onto spike, vaccine-associated CD4 TCRs spanned it and were dominant at 160-218 and 743-854.

Germline lookup yields CDR1 SGHAT and CDR2 FQNNGV. The CDR3 is 12 amino acids. In this sample, this clone turned up once. Its antigen is unidentified. One end of the junction does not line up with germline, which may come from a read error. Sequencing was performed with immunoSEQ multiplex PCR; in TCRdb, only in-frame clones are kept and a portion is missing. The data show tens of thousands of clones, around 89% seen once. The sequence was obtained from an adult in good health. The sequenced sample was peripheral blood, obtained on day 0 of AZD1222 vaccination. The chain carries TRBV11-2 and TRBJ2-2; D is undetermined. The CDR3 protein is CASSLGPGELFF. CDR3 coding DNA: TGTGCCAGCAGCTTGGGCCCCGGAGAGCTGTTTTTT. Variable domain in full (rest from reference TRBV11-2 and TRBJ2-2): EAGVAQSPRYKIIEKRQSVAFWCNPISGHATLYWYQQILGQGPKLLIQFQNNGVVDDSQLPKDRFSAERLKGVDSTLKIQPAKLEDSAVYLCASSLGPGELFFGEGSRLTVL.